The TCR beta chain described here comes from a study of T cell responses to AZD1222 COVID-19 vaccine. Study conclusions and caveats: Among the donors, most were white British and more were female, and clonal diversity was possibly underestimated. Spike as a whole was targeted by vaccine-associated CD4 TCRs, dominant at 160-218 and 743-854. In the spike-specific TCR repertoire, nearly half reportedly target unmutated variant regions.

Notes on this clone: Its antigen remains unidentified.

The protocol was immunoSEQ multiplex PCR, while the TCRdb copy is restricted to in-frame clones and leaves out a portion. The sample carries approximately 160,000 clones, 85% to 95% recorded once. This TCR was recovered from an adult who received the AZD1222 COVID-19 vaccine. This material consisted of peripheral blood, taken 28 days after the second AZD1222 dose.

CDR3 region: CASSQVHPNTGELFF. In nucleotides, the CDR3 is TGCGCCAGCAGCCAAGTACACCCGAACACCGGGGAGCTGTTTTTT. The chain uses TRBV4-3 and TRBJ2-2; D not certain. V gave up 1 base and J gave up 0 bases, with 6 bases separating them. Germline V gene lookup returns CDR1 LGHNA and CDR2 YSLEER. There are 15 residues in the CDR3.